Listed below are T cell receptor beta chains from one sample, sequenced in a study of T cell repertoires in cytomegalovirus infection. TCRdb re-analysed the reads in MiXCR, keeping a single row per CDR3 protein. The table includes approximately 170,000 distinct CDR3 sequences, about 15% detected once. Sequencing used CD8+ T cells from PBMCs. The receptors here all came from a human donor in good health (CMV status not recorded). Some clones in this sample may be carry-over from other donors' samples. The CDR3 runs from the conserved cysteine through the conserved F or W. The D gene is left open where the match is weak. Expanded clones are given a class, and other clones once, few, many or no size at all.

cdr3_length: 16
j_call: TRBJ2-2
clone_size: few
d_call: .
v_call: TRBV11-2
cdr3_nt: TGTGCCAGCAGCTTAGTAGGACACAGGAACACCGGGGAGCTGTTTTTT
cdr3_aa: CASSLVGHRNTGELFF

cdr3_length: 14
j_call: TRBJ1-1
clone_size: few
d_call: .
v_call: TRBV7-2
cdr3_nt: TGTGCCAGCAGCTTATTGGGTAACACTGCTGAAGCTTTCTTT
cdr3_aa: CASSLLGNTAEAFF

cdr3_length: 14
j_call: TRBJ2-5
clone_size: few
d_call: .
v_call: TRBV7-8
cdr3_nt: TGTGCCAGCAGCTTAGTTGGTAGCAGGGTGACCCAGTACTTC
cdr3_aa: CASSLVGSRVTQYF

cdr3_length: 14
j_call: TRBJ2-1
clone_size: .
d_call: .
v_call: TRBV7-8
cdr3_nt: TGTGCCAGCAGCTTAGGAGGCGTGGACAATGAGCAGTTCTTC
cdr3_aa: CASSLGGVDNEQFF

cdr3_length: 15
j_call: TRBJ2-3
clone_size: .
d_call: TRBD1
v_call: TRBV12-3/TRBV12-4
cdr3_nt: TGTGCCAGCAGAAGGACAGGGTCTAGCACAGATACGCAGTATTTT
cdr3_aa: CASRRTGSSTDTQYF

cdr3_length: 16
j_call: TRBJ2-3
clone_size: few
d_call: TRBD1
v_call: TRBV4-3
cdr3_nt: TGCGCCAGCAGCCAAGCCGGGACAGGGGGCTCAGATACGCAGTATTTT
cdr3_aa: CASSQAGTGGSDTQYF

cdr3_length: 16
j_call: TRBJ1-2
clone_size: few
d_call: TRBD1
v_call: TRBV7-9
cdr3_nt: TGTGCCAGCAGCCCTACAAATGACAGGGCGGGCTATGGCTACACCTTC
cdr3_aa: CASSPTNDRAGYGYTF

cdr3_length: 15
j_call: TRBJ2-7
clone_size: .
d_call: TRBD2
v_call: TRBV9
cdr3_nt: TGTGCCAGCAGCGTAAAGGCTAGCGGGGCAGTCGAGCAGTACTTC
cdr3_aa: CASSVKASGAVEQYF

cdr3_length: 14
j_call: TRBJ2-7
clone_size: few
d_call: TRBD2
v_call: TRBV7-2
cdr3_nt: TGTGCCAGCAGCACCCCGGGACTAGCAGGCGAGCAGTACTTC
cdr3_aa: CASSTPGLAGEQYF

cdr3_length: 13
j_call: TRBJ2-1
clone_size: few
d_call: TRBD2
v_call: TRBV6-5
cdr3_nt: TGTGCCAGCAGTTACTTGGGAGGGAATGAGCAGTTCTTC
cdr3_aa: CASSYLGGNEQFF

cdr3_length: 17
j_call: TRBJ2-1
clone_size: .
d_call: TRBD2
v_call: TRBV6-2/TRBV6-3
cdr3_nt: TGTGCCAGCAGTTACCCGAGGATAACTAGCGGTTACAATGAGCAGTTCTTC
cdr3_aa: CASSYPRITSGYNEQFF

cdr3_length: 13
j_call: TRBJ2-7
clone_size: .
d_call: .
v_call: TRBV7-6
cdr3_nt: TGTGCCAGCAGCCACGGGGGATCGCGCGAGCAGTACTTC
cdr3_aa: CASSHGGSREQYF

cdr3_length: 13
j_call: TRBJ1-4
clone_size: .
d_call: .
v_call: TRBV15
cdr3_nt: TGTGCCACCAGCATTTTAGACGGCTGGGAACTGTTTTTT
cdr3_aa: CATSILDGWELFF

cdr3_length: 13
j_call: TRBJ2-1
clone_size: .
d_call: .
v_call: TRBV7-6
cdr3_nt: TGTGCCAGCAGCTTGGCCGAGTACAATGAGCAGTTCTTC
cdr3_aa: CASSLAEYNEQFF

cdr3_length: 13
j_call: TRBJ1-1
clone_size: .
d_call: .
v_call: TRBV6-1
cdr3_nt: TGTGCCAGCAGTCTTACGATGAACACTGAAGCTTTCTTT
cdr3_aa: CASSLTMNTEAFF

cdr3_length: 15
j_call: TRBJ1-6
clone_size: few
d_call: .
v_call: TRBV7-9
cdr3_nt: TGTGCCAGCAGCTTAGGGGAAGTTCCCAATTCACCCCTCCACTTT
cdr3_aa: CASSLGEVPNSPLHF

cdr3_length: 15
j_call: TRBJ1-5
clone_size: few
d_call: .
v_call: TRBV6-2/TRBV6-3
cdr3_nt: TGTGCCAGCAGTTACCCAATACAGGAGGGTCAGCCCCAGCATTTT
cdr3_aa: CASSYPIQEGQPQHF